This entry lists 9 T cell receptor beta chains sequenced from one sample in a study of PD-1 blockade in classical Hodgkin lymphoma. As to time point: newly diagnosed, previously untreated cHL patient sample. Thawed PBMCs were subjected to magnetic negative selection, which yielded isolated CD8+ T cells. Method: immunoSEQ multiplex PCR; TCRdb's copy keeps in-frame clones and lacks some. The sample has approximately 14,000 clones; about 89% are singletons. Sequencing was performed on CD8+ T cells from blood. The receptors come from a human donor with classical Hodgkin lymphoma.

The J gene is TRBJ2-1, the V gene TRBV30, with TRBD1 matching 9 bases. Germline V lookup: CDR1 GTSNPN, CDR2 SVGIG (reference sequence). Losses at the gene ends were 5 bases for V and 9 bases for J; bases not matched to a gene: 11. The CDR3 consists of 14 residues. CDR3 protein: CAWVGTGSRFEQFF. The CDR3 DNA is TGTGCCTGGGTTGGGACAGGGTCCCGATTTGAGCAGTTCTTC.

The rearrangement links TRBV2 to TRBJ2-1; TRBD2 might be the D (5 bases). Germline lookup yields CDR1 SNHLY and CDR2 FYNNEI. V dropped 2 bases and J dropped 2 bases, with 16 bases sitting between them. This CDR3 has 17 amino acids. CDR3 nucleotide sequence: TGTGCCAGCAGTGAACCCCCTCATACGGAGGCCTACAATGAGCAGTTCTTC. It encodes CASSEPPHTEAYNEQFF.

The chain links TRBV29-1 to TRBJ1-1, with TRBD1 identical over 11 bases. This CDR3 has 14 residues. V lost 6 bases to trimming and J lost 4 bases; unmatched junction nucleotides: 7. The V gene's germline CDR1 is SQVTM and CDR2 ANQGSEA. The CDR3 DNA reads as TGCAGCGTCTGGGGACAGGGGGATGTCACTGAAGCTTTCTTT. Protein: CSVWGQGDVTEAFF. Looking up the rest from reference TRBV29-1 and TRBJ1-1 gives the full variable domain: SAVISQKPSRDICQRGTSLTIQCQVDSQVTMMFWYRQQPGQSLTLIATANQGSEATYESGFVIDKFPISRPNLTFSTLTVSNMSPEDSSIYLCSVWGQGDVTEAFFGQGTRLTVV.

The chain is built from TRBV28 and TRBJ2-5; D is ambiguous. With the DNA end fitting TRBJ2-7 better, the J assignment may be wrong. Germline CDR1 and CDR2: MDHEN and SYDVKM. The CDR3 sequence is 15 residues long. The CDR3 DNA follows: TGTGCCAGCAGCCAAAGTACGGACCGCTCCTACGAGCAGTACTTC. Its protein is CASSQSTDRSYEQYF.

This sequence joins TRBV10-3 and TRBJ2-2, with D hard to call. V was pared by 2 bases and J by 1 base, with 5 bases between. The CDR3 has 14 residues. The germline CDR1 and CDR2 sequences are ENHRY and SYGVKD. The CDR3 DNA sequence: TGTGCCATCAGTGAGGCAGGGAACACCGGGGAGCTGTTTTTT. Translated: CAISEAGNTGELFF.

The chain is built from TRBV4-2 and TRBJ2-1, with 7 bases aligning to TRBD2. The CDR3 runs 16 residues. From germline, CDR1 is LGHNA and CDR2 YNFKEQ. Losses at the gene ends were 3 bases for V and 4 bases for J; bases not matched to a gene: 9. CDR3 nucleotides: TGTGCCAGCAGCCAGAGACGACTAGCCAGATACAATGAGCAGTTCTTC. Its protein is CASSQRRLARYNEQFF.

This clone occurred once. V gene TRBV27 combines with J gene TRBJ2-1; the match to TRBD2 covers 7 bases. This CDR3 spans 14 amino acids. V lost 6 bases and J lost 3; bases outside the gene matches: 5. Germline CDR1 is MNHEY and CDR2 is SMNVEV (reference sequence). The CDR3 sequence: CASRPGLYYNEQFF. DNA for the CDR3: TGTGCCAGCAGGCCGGGACTATACTACAATGAGCAGTTCTTC.

V gene TRBV27 combines with J gene TRBJ1-5; D is uncertain. From germline, CDR1 is MNHEY and CDR2 SMNVEV (reference sequence). V was trimmed by 4 bases and J by 2 bases, leaving 9 bases between them. CDR3 length: 14 residues. CDR3 sequence: CASSSTTGNQPQHF. In DNA form, the CDR3 reads TGTGCCAGCAGTTCGACGACGGGCAATCAGCCCCAGCATTTT.

The chain employs TRBV16 and TRBJ1-2; D is possibly TRBD1 (5 bases). V shed 3 bases and J shed 8 bases, with 13 bases lying between them. The CDR3 is made up of 13 amino acids. Germline V lookup: CDR1 KGHSY, CDR2 FQNENV. CDR3 DNA: TGTGCCAGCAGCCACGGGACTTCGATGGGCTACACCTTC. Protein: CASSHGTSMGYTF. The full variable domain, rest sourced from reference TRBV16 and TRBJ1-2, is GEEVAQTPKHLVRGEGQKAKLYCAPIKGHSYVFWYQQVLKNEFKFLISFQNENVFDETGMPKERFSAKCLPNSPCSLEIQATKLEDSAVYFCASSHGTSMGYTFGSGTRLTVV.